This section outlines one T cell receptor beta chain sequence together with its context. It has no known antigen specificity. Base qualities are not provided; no much larger clone lies one nucleotide away. V drops 3 bases and J drops 2 bases, leaving 14 bases in between. Via the germline V gene, CDR1 is MDHEN and CDR2 SYDVKM. The CDR3 covers 15 residues, taking in both the cysteine and the phenylalanine. Of the read, only the CDR3 DNA is kept; its 45 bases are in frame from base 1. This entry belongs to a study of CD8 T cells in Susac syndrome (dated by TCRdb to between 2019 and 2020). Regarding the study in general: Among the Susac syndrome patients who were sequenced, clinically active disease was present in 5 or 6 and clinical remission was observed in eight or nine. The study used repertoire sequencing to test whether antigen drove CD8+ T cell activation and differentiation in Susac syndrome. At blood withdrawal, Susac syndrome patients were either therapy-naive, taking corticosteroids (in some cases with IVIg as well), or taking IVIg alone.

Peripheral blood CD8+ and CD4+ T cells from healthy donors, Susac syndrome patients and multiple sclerosis patients were profiled by high-throughput TCR beta sequencing. The Susac syndrome patients fulfilled recently defined diagnostic criteria for definite or probable disease. CD8+ TEMRA cells were enriched by FACS, while bulk CD8+ and CD4+ T cells were purified by magnetic negative isolation. Blood was drawn into EDTA tubes, processed within 24 hours, and PBMCs were isolated by density gradient centrifugation. PBMCs intended for TCR sequencing were cryopreserved in liquid nitrogen and thawed later in a water bath at 37 degrees C. Purity of sorted or isolated CD4+, CD8+ and CD8+ TEMRA cells was at least 90%. Beyond this particular receptor, the publication reports: The CD4+ T cell repertoire of patients with Susac syndrome showed no detectable clonal expansion. The study acknowledged that relatively few individuals were included in the TCR sequencing and HLA analysis.

RNA was extracted with the RNeasy kit and 0.5 to 1 ug was reverse transcribed using random hexamers. The immunoSEQ multiplex PCR assay, covering 54 Vbeta and 13 Jbeta segments, was used to amplify TCR beta CDR3 regions. PCR amplification bias was corrected by using a synthetic template baseline for primer optimization and computational correction. Turning to the authors' computational methods: Reads were annotated to V, D and J genes according to IMGT and were analyzed with immunoSEQ Analyzer, with only productive sequences retained. To calculate clonality, Shannon entropy was normalized by log2 of the number of productive unique sequences and then subtracted from one. Public and private clones were assessed among the 100 most prevalent clones of each patient and control. Clones were defined as Susac-specific when absent from the healthy and MS cohorts, from about 1,100 published viral clones and from other ImmuneACCESS disease sequences. TCRdb took the public reads, trimmed them with fastp at Q25, ran MiXCR for clone calling and kept in-frame beta chains. Entries that share a CDR3 protein sequence are merged under the most common genes and DNA. These V and J calls rely on TCRdb rather than the paper's analysis. This sample is represented by about 160,000 distinct CDR3 sequences; about 96% of them were singletons. The top ten constitute around 0.12% of the sample.

The chain is made from TRBV28 and TRBJ2-7; possibly the D gene is TRBD1, per 6 matching bases. This TCR was sampled from a human donor with Susac syndrome. Sequencing was performed on CD4+ T cells from PBMCs. The CDR3 protein: CASSFWTDPTYEQYF. Read as DNA, the sequence is TGTGCCAGCAGTTTCTGGACAGATCCAACCTACGAGCAGTACTTC. The entire variable domain, with the stretches around the CDR3 drawn from the reference TRBV28 and TRBJ2-7 proteins, is DVKVTQSSRYLVKRTGEKVFLECVQDMDHENMFWYRQDPGLGLRLIYFSYDVKMKEKGDIPEGYSVSREKKERFSLILESASTNQTSMYLCASSFWTDPTYEQYFGPGTRLTVT.